This T cell receptor (beta chain) was found in a study of graft-versus-host responses after intestinal transplantation. Overall study context: Recipients underwent multivisceral, liver-intestinal, or isolated intestinal transplants. Anti-thymocyte globulin induction preceded about 3 years of tacrolimus and steroid maintenance in all recipients. General study points: Early after transplant, HvG declines were associated with peak levels of circulating GvH clones.

CDR1 and CDR2 (germline): MGHRA, YSYEKL. The CDR3 spans 14 residues. V was pared by 0 bases and J by 5 bases, with 10 bases between. Assay: immunoSEQ multiplex PCR; the TCRdb copy retains only in-frame clones and omits some. The sample comprises tens of thousands of clones, 90% of which are singletons, and 1.3% rests with the top ten. As to this clone: What it recognizes is unknown.

Sequencing was performed on unstimulated CD8+ T cells sorted from spleen or lymph node cells, taken before intestinal transplant. The chain has TRBV4-1 and TRBJ1-1; TRBD1 is a possible D gene (6 bases). This receptor was taken from a human donor who received an intestinal transplant. The CDR3 region has the DNA TGCGCCAGCAGCCAAGAGGGGGCCGGGACTGAAGCTTTCTTT. Encoded protein: CASSQEGAGTEAFF.